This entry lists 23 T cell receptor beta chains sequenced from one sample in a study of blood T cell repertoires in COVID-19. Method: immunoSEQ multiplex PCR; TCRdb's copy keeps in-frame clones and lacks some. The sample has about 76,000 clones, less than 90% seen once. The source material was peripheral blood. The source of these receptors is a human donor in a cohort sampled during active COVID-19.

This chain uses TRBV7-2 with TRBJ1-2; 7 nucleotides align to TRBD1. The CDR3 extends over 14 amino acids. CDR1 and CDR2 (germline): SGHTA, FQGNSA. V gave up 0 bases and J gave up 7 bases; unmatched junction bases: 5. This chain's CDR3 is CASSLAQGPLGYTF. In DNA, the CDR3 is TGTGCCAGCAGCTTAGCACAGGGGCCCCTTGGCTACACCTTC.

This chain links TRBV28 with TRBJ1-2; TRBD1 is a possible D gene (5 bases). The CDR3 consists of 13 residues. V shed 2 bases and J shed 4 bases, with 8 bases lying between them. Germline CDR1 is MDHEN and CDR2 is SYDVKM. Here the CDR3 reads CASSLQGGYGYTF. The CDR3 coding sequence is TGTGCCAGCAGTTTACAGGGCGGCTATGGCTACACCTTC.

The CDR3 here is CASSSTGKSEAFF. The CDR3 DNA is TGTGCCAGCAGCTCGACAGGGAAATCTGAAGCTTTCTTT. This rearrangement joins TRBV7-3 to TRBJ1-1; TRBD1 agrees at 7 bases. CDR1 and CDR2 from the germline V gene are SGHTA and FQGTGA. The CDR3 has 13 amino acids. V gave up 4 bases and J gave up 6 bases; unmatched junction bases: 5. Supplemented by reference TRBV7-3 and TRBJ1-1, the full variable domain reads GAGVSQTPSNKVTEKGKYVELRCDPISGHTALYWYRQSLGQGPEFLIYFQGTGAADDSGLPNDRFFAVRPEGSVSTLKIQRTERGDSAVYLCASSSTGKSEAFFGQGTRLTVV.

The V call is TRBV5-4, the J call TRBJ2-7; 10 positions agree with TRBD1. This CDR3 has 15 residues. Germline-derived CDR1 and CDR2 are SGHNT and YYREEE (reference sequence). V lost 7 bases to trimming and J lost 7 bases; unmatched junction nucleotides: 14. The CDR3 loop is CASRPGGTGEREQYF. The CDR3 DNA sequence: TGTGCCAGCCGACCCGGTGGGACAGGGGAAAGGGAGCAGTACTTC.

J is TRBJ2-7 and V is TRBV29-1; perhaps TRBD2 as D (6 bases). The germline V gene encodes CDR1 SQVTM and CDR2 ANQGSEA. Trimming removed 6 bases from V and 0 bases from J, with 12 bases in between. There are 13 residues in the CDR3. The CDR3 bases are TGCAGCGTCTACTCGGGAGACTCCTACGAGCAGTACTTC. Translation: CSVYSGDSYEQYF.

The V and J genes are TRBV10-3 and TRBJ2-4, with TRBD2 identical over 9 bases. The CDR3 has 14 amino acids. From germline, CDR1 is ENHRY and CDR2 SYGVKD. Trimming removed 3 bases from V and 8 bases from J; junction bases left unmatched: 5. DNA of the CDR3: TGTGCCATCAGTGACGCTAGCGGGACGGACATTCAGTACTTC. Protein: CAISDASGTDIQYF.

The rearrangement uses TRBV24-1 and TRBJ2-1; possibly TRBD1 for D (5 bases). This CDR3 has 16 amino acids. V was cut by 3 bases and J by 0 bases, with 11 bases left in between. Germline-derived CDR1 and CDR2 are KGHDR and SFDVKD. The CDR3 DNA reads TGTGCCACCAGTGATGCCAGACAGAGCTCCTACAATGAGCAGTTCTTC. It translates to CATSDARQSSYNEQFF.

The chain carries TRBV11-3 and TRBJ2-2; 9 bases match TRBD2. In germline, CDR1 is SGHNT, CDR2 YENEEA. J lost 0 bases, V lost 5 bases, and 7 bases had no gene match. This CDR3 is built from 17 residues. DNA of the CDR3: TGTGCCAGCAGCAAAGCAGCGGGGGGCTCGAACACCGGGGAGCTGTTTTTT. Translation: CASSKAAGGSNTGELFF. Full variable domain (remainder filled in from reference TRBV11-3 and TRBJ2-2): EAGVVQSPRYKIIEKKQPVAFWCNPISGHNTLYWYLQNLGQGPELLIRYENEEAVDDSQLPKDRFSAERLKGVDSTLKIQPAELGDSAVYLCASSKAAGGSNTGELFFGEGSRLTVL.

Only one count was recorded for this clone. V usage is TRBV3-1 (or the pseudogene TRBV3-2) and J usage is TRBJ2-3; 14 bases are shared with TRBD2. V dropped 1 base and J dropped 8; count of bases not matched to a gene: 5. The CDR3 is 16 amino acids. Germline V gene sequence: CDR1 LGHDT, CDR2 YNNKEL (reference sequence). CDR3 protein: CASSQAGTSGSGTQYF. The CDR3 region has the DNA TGTGCCAGCAGCCAAGCCGGGACTAGCGGGAGCGGTACGCAGTATTTT.

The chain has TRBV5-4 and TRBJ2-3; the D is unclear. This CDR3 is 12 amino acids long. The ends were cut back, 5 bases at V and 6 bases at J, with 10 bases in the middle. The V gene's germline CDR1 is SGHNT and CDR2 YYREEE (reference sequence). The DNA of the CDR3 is TGTGCCAGCAGGCTAAACGTGGATACGCAGTATTTT. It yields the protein CASRLNVDTQYF.

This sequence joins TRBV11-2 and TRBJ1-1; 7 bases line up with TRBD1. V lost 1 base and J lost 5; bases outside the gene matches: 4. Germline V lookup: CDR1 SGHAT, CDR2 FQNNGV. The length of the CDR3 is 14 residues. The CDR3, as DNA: TGTGCCAGCAGCTTAGTAAGGGGGCGGACTGAAGCTTTCTTT. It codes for CASSLVRGRTEAFF.

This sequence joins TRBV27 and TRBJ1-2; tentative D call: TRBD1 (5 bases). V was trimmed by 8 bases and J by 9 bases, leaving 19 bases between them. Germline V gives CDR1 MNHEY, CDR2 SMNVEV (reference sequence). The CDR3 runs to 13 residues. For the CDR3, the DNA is TGTGCCAGCGGAGGGGCGGGTCGTTTGAGCTACACCTTC. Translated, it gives CASGGAGRLSYTF.

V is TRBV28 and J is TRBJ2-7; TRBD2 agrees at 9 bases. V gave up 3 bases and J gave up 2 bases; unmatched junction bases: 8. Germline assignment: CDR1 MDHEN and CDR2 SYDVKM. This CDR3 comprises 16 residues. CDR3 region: CASSFGLAGRTYEQYF. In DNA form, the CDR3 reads TGTGCCAGCAGTTTTGGGCTAGCGGGAAGAACCTACGAGCAGTACTTC.

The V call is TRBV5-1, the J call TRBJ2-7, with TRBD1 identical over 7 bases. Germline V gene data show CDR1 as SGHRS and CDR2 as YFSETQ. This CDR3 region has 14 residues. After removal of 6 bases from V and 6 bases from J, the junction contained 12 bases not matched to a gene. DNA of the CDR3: TGCGCCAGCACCCACTCGACAGGGTTCGTCGAGCAGTACTTC. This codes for CASTHSTGFVEQYF.

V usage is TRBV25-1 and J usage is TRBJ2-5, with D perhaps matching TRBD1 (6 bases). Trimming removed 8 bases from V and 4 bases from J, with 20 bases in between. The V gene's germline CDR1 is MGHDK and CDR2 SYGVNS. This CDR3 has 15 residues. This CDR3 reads CASSQGSKNGETQYF. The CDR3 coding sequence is TGTGCCAGCTCACAGGGATCTAAGAACGGAGAGACCCAGTACTTC.

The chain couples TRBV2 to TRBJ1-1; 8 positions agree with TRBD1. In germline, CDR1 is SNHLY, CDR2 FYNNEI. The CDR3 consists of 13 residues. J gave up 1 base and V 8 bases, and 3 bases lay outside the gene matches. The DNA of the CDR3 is TGTGCCAGCGGTCAGGGGGCGAACACTGAAGCTTTCTTT. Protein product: CASGQGANTEAFF.

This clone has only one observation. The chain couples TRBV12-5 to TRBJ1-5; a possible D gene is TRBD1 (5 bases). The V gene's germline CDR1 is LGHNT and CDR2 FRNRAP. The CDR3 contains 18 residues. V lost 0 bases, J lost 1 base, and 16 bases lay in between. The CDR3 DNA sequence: TGTGCTAGTGGTTTGGTACGGCGGGGGATCTGGAGCAATCAGCCCCAGCATTTT. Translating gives CASGLVRRGIWSNQPQHF.

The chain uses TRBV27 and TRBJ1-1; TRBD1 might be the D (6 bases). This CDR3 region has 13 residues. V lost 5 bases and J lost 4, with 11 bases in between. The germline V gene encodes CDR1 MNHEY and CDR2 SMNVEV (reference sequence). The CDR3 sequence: CASSQWGLTEAFF. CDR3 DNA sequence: TGTGCCAGCAGTCAATGGGGGCTCACTGAAGCTTTCTTT.

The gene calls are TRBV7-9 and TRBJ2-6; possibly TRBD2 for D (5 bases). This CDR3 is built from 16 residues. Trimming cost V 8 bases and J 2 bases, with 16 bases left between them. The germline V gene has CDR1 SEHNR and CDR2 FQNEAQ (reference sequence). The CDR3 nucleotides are TGTGCCAGCGGTAAGGGAGTTCAGGCTGGGGCCAACGTCCTGACTTTC. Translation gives CASGKGVQAGANVLTF.

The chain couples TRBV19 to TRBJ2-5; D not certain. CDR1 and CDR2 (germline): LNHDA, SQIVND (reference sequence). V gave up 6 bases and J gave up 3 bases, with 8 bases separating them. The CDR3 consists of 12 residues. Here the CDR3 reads CASSQNEETQYF. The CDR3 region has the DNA TGTGCCAGTAGCCAGAATGAAGAGACCCAGTACTTC.

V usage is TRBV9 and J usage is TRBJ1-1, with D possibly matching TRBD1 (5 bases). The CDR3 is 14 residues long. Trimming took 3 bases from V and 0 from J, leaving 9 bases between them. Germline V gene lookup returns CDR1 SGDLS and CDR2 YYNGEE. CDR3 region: CASSADSMNTEAFF. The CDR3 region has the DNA TGTGCCAGCAGCGCCGACAGCATGAACACTGAAGCTTTCTTT.

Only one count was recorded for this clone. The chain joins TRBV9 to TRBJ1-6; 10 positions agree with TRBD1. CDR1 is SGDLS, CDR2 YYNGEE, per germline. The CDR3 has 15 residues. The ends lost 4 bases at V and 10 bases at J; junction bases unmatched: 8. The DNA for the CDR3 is TGTGCCAGCAGCTTAACCGGGACAGGGGAGTCACCCCTCCACTTT. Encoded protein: CASSLTGTGESPLHF.

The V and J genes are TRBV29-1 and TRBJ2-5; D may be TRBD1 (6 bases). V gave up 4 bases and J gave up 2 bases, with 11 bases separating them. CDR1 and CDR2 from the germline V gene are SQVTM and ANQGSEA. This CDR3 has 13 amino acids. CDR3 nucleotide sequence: TGCAGCGTTGGGGACATAGCTCAAGAGACCCAGTACTTC. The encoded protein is CSVGDIAQETQYF.